The TCR beta chain under discussion was sequenced for a study of shared clonotypes between healthy human individuals. J was trimmed by 4 bases and V by 1 base; bases with no gene match: 9. The CDR3 totals 17 residues. The germline gives CDR1 LNHDA, CDR2 SQIVND (reference sequence). It was across several immunoSEQ plates that each subset's genomic DNA was evenly split. TCRdb's copy holds only in-frame clones and misses some; the assay was immunoSEQ multiplex PCR. In the table there are more than 1.2 million clones, about 98.5% of which are singletons. Specimen: naive CD4+ T cells sorted from blood. Subset reported: CD45RA+ positively selected. This receptor was identified in a man under 40 in good health. The chain combines TRBV19 with TRBJ2-5, with 10 bases matching TRBD2. The CDR3 loop is CASSIVASGSVRETQYF. The CDR3 DNA is TGTGCCAGTAGTATAGTAGCTAGCGGGAGCGTTAGAGAGACCCAGTACTTC.